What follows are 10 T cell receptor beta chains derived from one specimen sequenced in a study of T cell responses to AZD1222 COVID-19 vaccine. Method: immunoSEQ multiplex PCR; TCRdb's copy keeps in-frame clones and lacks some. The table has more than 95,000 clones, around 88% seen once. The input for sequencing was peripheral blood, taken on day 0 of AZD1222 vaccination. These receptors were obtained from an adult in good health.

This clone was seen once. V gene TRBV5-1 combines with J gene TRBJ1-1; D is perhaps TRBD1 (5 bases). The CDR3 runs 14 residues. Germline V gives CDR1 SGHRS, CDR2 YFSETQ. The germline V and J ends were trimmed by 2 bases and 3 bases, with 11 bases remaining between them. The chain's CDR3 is CASSLPGLDTEAFF. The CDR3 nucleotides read TGCGCCAGCAGCTTACCAGGGTTGGACACTGAAGCTTTCTTT.

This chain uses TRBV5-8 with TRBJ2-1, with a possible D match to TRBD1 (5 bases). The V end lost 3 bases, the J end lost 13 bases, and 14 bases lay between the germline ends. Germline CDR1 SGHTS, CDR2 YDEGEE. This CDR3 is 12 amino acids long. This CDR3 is CASSWGWGSQFF. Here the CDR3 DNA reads TGTGCCAGCAGCTGGGGTTGGGGCAGCCAGTTCTTC.

In nucleotides, the CDR3 is TGTGCCAGCAGCTGGGACTCCTACGAGCAGTACTTC. Translation: CASSWDSYEQYF. The rearrangement uses TRBV5-4 and TRBJ2-7; unclear D gene. The CDR3 is 12 residues long. Trimming cost V 3 bases and J 0 bases, with 4 bases left between them. Looked up from germline, CDR1 is SGHNT and CDR2 is YYREEE (reference sequence).

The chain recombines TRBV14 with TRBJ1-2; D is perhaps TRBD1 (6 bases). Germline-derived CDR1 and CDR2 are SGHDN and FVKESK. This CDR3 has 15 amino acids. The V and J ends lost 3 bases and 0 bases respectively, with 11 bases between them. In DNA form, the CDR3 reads TGTGCCAGCAGCCAGGACAGTACGACTAACTATGGCTACACCTTC. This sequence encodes CASSQDSTTNYGYTF.

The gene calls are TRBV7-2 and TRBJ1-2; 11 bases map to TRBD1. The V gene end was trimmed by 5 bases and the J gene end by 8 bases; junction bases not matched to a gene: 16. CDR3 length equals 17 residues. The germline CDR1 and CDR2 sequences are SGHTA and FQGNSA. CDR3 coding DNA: TGTGCCAGCAGCCCGGTGTTAGGACAGGGGGCGTTGGGAGGCTACACCTTC. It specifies CASSPVLGQGALGGYTF. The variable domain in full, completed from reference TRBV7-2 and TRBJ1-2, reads GAGVSQSPSNKVTEKGKDVELRCDPISGHTALYWYRQSLGQGLEFLIYFQGNSAPDKSGLPSDRFSAERTGGSVSTLTIQRTQQEDSAVYLCASSPVLGQGALGGYTFGSGTRLTVV.

The CDR3 region is CASSLGRGGEKLFF. The CDR3 DNA is TGTGCCAGCAGTTTAGGCAGGGGTGGTGAAAAACTGTTTTTT. The rearrangement uses TRBV27 and TRBJ1-4, with a possible D match to TRBD1 (6 bases). The V end lost 2 bases, the J end lost 7 bases, and 11 bases lay between the germline ends. Germline V lookup: CDR1 MNHEY, CDR2 SMNVEV (reference sequence). This CDR3 has 14 residues.

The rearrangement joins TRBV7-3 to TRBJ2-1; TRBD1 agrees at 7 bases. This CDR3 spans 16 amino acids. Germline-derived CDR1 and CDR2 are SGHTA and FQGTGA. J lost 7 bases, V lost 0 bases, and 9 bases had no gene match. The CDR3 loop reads CASSLTATGIPNEQFF. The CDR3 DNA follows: TGTGCCAGCAGCTTAACAGCGACAGGGATTCCTAATGAGCAGTTCTTC. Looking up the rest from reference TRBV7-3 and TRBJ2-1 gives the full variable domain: GAGVSQTPSNKVTEKGKYVELRCDPISGHTALYWYRQSLGQGPEFLIYFQGTGAADDSGLPNDRFFAVRPEGSVSTLKIQRTERGDSAVYLCASSLTATGIPNEQFFGPGTRLTVL.

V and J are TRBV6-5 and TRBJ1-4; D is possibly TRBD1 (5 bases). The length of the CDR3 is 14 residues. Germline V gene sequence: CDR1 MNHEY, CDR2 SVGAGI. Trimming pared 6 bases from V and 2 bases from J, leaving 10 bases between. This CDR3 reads CASRAGLTNEKLFF. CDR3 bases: TGTGCCAGCAGGGCGGGACTGACTAATGAAAAACTGTTTTTT.

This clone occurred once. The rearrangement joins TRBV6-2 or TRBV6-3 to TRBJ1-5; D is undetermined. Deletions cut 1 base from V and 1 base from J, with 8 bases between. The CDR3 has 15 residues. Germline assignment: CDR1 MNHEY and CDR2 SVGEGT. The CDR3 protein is CASSYWYISNQPQHF. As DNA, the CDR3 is TGTGCCAGCAGTTACTGGTACATCAGCAATCAGCCCCAGCATTTT.

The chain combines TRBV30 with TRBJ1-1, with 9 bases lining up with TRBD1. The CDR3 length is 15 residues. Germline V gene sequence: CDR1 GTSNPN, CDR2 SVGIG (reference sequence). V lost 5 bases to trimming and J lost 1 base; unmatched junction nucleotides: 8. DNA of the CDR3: TGTGCCTGGGCCAAACCGGGACAGGGGAACACTGAAGCTTTCTTT. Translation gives CAWAKPGQGNTEAFF. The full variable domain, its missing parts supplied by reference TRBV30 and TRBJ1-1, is SQTIHQWPATLVQPVGSPLSLECTVEGTSNPNLYWYRQAAGRGLQLLFYSVGIGQISSEVPQNLSASRPQDRQFILSSKKLLLSDSGFYLCAWAKPGQGNTEAFFGQGTRLTVV.